This paragraph covers one T cell receptor beta chain sequence. This clonotype was seen a single time. The clone's antigen remains unknown. Per-base qualities were not stored, and no clone one base away is much larger. One read alone provides weak support. The data stem from a study of T-cell reconstitution after alpha-beta-depleted transplantation in children (dated by TCRdb to about 2016). A note on the overall study: Using TCR repertoire profiling, the study quantitatively followed how T-cell immune reconstitution unfolded in children after TCRalphabeta/CD19-depleted allogeneic hematopoietic cell transplantation.

Receptors were amplified or captured by PCR. Sequencing took place on an Illumina HiSeq 2500. Molecular barcoding was employed in the preparation of TCR libraries, with unique molecular identifiers being used to normalize TCRbeta repertoire quantification. TCRdb passed the public sequencing reads through fastp at Q25 and MiXCR, retaining productive beta sequences. Entries are consolidated by CDR3 protein sequence, retaining the most common genes and DNA. The sample table shows about 580,000 distinct CDR3 sequences, and under 25% are seen once. Less than 15% of the sample is held by the ten biggest clonotypes. The CDR3 numbers 15 residues from cysteine through phenylalanine. Of the read, only the CDR3 DNA is kept; its 45 bases are in frame from base 1. The germline V gene (reference sequence) yields SEHNR for CDR1 and FQNEAQ for CDR2. The junction carries 14 bases between V and J, which are trimmed by 4 bases and 4 bases respectively.

The sample's treatment or condition label, decoded: allogeneic hematopoietic cell transplantation with graft depleted of TCRalphabeta T cells and CD19 B cells. TCRalphabeta/CD19-depleted allogeneic hematopoietic cell grafts were given to the transplant recipients, all of whom were children. What the work shows at the level of the full study, not this receptor alone: About two months after transplant, the apparently early recovery of alphabetaT-cell counts reportedly depended on just several hundred clones that had expanded rapidly and came from non-depleted graft cells. In some patients, the high TCRbeta diversity seen at day 60 was put down to recipient T cells and intrathymic progenitors that had survived conditioning. Over the following months the frequencies of hyperexpanded clones went down, and after one year T-cell counts and TCRbeta diversity were mostly credited to newly produced T cells.

The specimen comprised PBMCs, mostly from graft donor cells, sampled 360 days after TCRalphabeta/CD19-depleted stem cell transplant. The receptor was derived from a boy less than two years old who had a stem cell transplant for acute myeloid leukemia, so the T cells may come from the graft donor. The sequence is built from TRBV7-9 and TRBJ2-1; D gene: possibly TRBD2, on 6 matching bases. The CDR3 reads as follows: CASSSMGGKYNEQFF. The sequenced DNA: TGTGCCAGCAGCTCGATGGGCGGGAAGTACAATGAGCAGTTCTTC.